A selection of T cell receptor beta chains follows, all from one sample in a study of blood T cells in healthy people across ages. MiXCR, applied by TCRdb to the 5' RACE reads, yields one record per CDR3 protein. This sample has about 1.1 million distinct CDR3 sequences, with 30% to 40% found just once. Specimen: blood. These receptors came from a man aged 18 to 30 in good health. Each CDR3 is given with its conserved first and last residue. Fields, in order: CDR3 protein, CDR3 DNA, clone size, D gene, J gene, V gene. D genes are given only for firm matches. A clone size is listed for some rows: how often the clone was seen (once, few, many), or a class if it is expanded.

CDR3aa: CASSQDRQGWEQYF
CDR3nt: TGCGCCAGCAGCCAAGATAGGCAGGGCTGGGAGCAGTACTTC
abundance: -
d_gene: -
j_gene: TRBJ2-5
v_gene: TRBV4-3

CDR3aa: CASSPRDSQNTEAFF
CDR3nt: TGTGCCAGCAGCCCCCGGGACAGTCAGAACACTGAAGCTTTCTTT
abundance: -
d_gene: TRBD1
j_gene: TRBJ1-1
v_gene: TRBV9

CDR3aa: CASSSWDNQPQHF
CDR3nt: TGTGCCAGCAGCTCTTGGGACAATCAGCCCCAGCATTTT
abundance: once
d_gene: -
j_gene: TRBJ1-5
v_gene: TRBV5-6

CDR3aa: CAIKGPLWDTEAFF
CDR3nt: TGTGCCATCAAGGGCCCCCTTTGGGACACTGAAGCTTTCTTT
abundance: few
d_gene: -
j_gene: TRBJ1-1
v_gene: TRBV10-3

CDR3aa: CASSLFWETLKTEAFF
CDR3nt: TGTGCCAGCAGCTTGTTTTGGGAGACACTCAAAACTGAAGCTTTCTTT
abundance: -
d_gene: -
j_gene: TRBJ1-1
v_gene: TRBV5-5

CDR3aa: CAISEPGQGYEQFF
CDR3nt: TGTGCCATCAGTGAGCCGGGACAGGGCTATGAGCAGTTCTTC
abundance: -
d_gene: TRBD1
j_gene: TRBJ2-1
v_gene: TRBV10-3

CDR3aa: CPSSLFGTGGGNEQFF
CDR3nt: TGTCCCAGCAGTTTATTTGGGACAGGGGGCGGCAATGAGCAGTTCTTC
abundance: -
d_gene: TRBD1
j_gene: TRBJ2-1
v_gene: TRBV27

CDR3aa: CASSGTRGQGAAKLFF
CDR3nt: TGTGCCAGCAGCGGAACCCGGGGACAGGGGGCGGCGAAACTGTTTTTT
abundance: -
d_gene: TRBD1
j_gene: TRBJ1-4
v_gene: TRBV25-1

CDR3aa: CASSFWAVDNEQYF
CDR3nt: TGTGCCAGCAGTTTTTGGGCTGTCGACAATGAGCAGTACTTC
abundance: -
d_gene: -
j_gene: TRBJ2-7
v_gene: TRBV28

CDR3aa: CASSFGGELEKLFF
CDR3nt: TGTGCCAGCAGCTTCGGGGGGGAGCTTGAAAAACTGTTTTTT
abundance: -
d_gene: -
j_gene: TRBJ1-4
v_gene: TRBV7-9

CDR3aa: CATSDLRGRPFF
CDR3nt: TGTGCCACCAGTGATTTGAGGGGGCGGCCTTTCTTT
abundance: -
d_gene: TRBD1
j_gene: TRBJ1-1
v_gene: TRBV24-1

CDR3aa: CASSDSRDTTSYGYTF
CDR3nt: TGCGCCAGCAGCGACAGCCGGGACACTACTTCCTATGGCTACACCTTC
abundance: few
d_gene: -
j_gene: TRBJ1-2
v_gene: TRBV10-2

CDR3aa: CASAGSYSNQPQHF
CDR3nt: TGTGCTAGTGCAGGGAGTTATAGTAATCAGCCCCAGCATTTT
abundance: -
d_gene: -
j_gene: TRBJ1-5
v_gene: TRBV12-5

CDR3aa: CASSKRPLIEQFF
CDR3nt: TGTGCCAGCAGCAAACGTCCTCTAATTGAGCAGTTCTTC
abundance: -
d_gene: -
j_gene: TRBJ2-1
v_gene: TRBV21-1

CDR3aa: CASSLARGGEQFF
CDR3nt: TGTGCCAGCAGCTTAGCCCGGGGAGGGGAGCAGTTCTTC
abundance: few
d_gene: TRBD2
j_gene: TRBJ2-1
v_gene: TRBV13

CDR3aa: CASSYGYSGNTIYF
CDR3nt: TGCGCCAGCAGTTACGGATATTCTGGAAACACCATATATTTT
abundance: -
d_gene: -
j_gene: TRBJ1-3
v_gene: TRBV6-6

CDR3aa: CASSYSMGSGGSTDTQYF
CDR3nt: TGTGCCAGCAGTTACTCGATGGGTAGCGGGGGGAGCACAGATACGCAGTATTTT
abundance: -
d_gene: TRBD2
j_gene: TRBJ2-3
v_gene: TRBV6-5

CDR3aa: CASSLVWDQENTGELFF
CDR3nt: TGTGCCAGCAGCTTAGTTTGGGACCAAGAAAACACCGGGGAGCTGTTTTTT
abundance: -
d_gene: -
j_gene: TRBJ2-2
v_gene: TRBV7-2

CDR3aa: CSAREPSEETQYF
CDR3nt: TGCAGTGCTAGAGAGCCCAGCGAAGAGACCCAGTACTTC
abundance: -
d_gene: -
j_gene: TRBJ2-5
v_gene: TRBV20-1

CDR3aa: CASSLKGPNTEQFF
CDR3nt: TGTGCCAGCAGCTTAAAAGGGCCCAATACCGAGCAGTTCTTC
abundance: few
d_gene: -
j_gene: TRBJ2-1
v_gene: TRBV7-3

CDR3aa: CSARTGDTYSCEQYF
CDR3nt: TGCAGTGCTAGAACAGGAGACACCTATTCCTGCGAGCAGTACTTC
abundance: once
d_gene: -
j_gene: TRBJ2-7
v_gene: TRBV20-1

CDR3aa: CASSLAGGAPTEAFF
CDR3nt: TGTGCCAGCAGCTTGGCCGGAGGGGCGCCGACTGAAGCTTTCTTT
abundance: -
d_gene: -
j_gene: TRBJ1-1
v_gene: TRBV5-4

CDR3aa: CSARRTVIGSPLHF
CDR3nt: TGCAGTGCTAGACGGACCGTGATCGGTTCACCCCTCCACTTT
abundance: few
d_gene: -
j_gene: TRBJ1-6
v_gene: TRBV20-1

CDR3aa: CASSTGTGSNEKLFF
CDR3nt: TGTGCCAGCAGCACCGGGACAGGGTCTAATGAAAAACTGTTTTTT
abundance: -
d_gene: TRBD1
j_gene: TRBJ1-4
v_gene: TRBV5-6

CDR3aa: CAISESGQSSYEQYF
CDR3nt: TGTGCCATCAGTGAGTCGGGACAGAGCTCCTACGAGCAGTACTTC
abundance: few
d_gene: TRBD1
j_gene: TRBJ2-7
v_gene: TRBV10-3

CDR3aa: CASSDLGQNGYTF
CDR3nt: TGTGCCAGCAGTGATTTAGGGCAGAATGGCTACACCTTC
abundance: few
d_gene: -
j_gene: TRBJ1-2
v_gene: TRBV2

CDR3aa: CASSSGTTYQETQYF
CDR3nt: TGTGCCAGCAGCTCCGGGACGACGTACCAAGAGACCCAGTACTTC
abundance: -
d_gene: -
j_gene: TRBJ2-5
v_gene: TRBV3-1

CDR3aa: CASSYYQDYNEQFF
CDR3nt: TGTGCCAGCAGTTACTACCAGGACTACAATGAGCAGTTCTTC
abundance: -
d_gene: -
j_gene: TRBJ2-1
v_gene: TRBV6-6

CDR3aa: CASSPSGRTETQYF
CDR3nt: TGTGCCAGCAGCCCTTCGGGGAGGACAGAGACCCAGTACTTC
abundance: -
d_gene: -
j_gene: TRBJ2-5
v_gene: TRBV27

CDR3aa: CASSLSVSLRGKLFF
CDR3nt: TGTGCCAGCAGTTTATCGGTATCCCTCAGGGGAAAACTGTTTTTT
abundance: few
d_gene: -
j_gene: TRBJ1-4
v_gene: TRBV28

CDR3aa: CASRVYGYTF
CDR3nt: TGTGCCAGCAGGGTTTATGGCTACACCTTC
abundance: few
d_gene: -
j_gene: TRBJ1-2
v_gene: TRBV28

CDR3aa: CASSLTTGVDTQYF
CDR3nt: TGTGCCAGCAGTTTAACAACAGGGGTAGATACGCAGTATTTT
abundance: -
d_gene: TRBD1
j_gene: TRBJ2-3
v_gene: TRBV12-3/TRBV12-4

CDR3aa: CASSATTSGTGELFF
CDR3nt: TGTGCCAGCAGTGCTACAACCTCGGGCACCGGGGAGCTGTTTTTT
abundance: -
d_gene: -
j_gene: TRBJ2-2
v_gene: TRBV2

CDR3aa: CASSPGQLDTEAFF
CDR3nt: TGTGCCAGCTCACCTGGACAGTTAGACACTGAAGCTTTCTTT
abundance: -
d_gene: -
j_gene: TRBJ1-1
v_gene: TRBV18

CDR3aa: CASSLYTGREYF
CDR3nt: TGTGCCAGCAGCCTTTATACAGGGAGGGAGTACTTC
abundance: few
d_gene: -
j_gene: TRBJ2-4
v_gene: TRBV7-3

CDR3aa: CASSSTGGMTEAFF
CDR3nt: TGTGCCAGCAGCTCGACAGGGGGCATGACTGAAGCTTTCTTT
abundance: -
d_gene: TRBD1
j_gene: TRBJ1-1
v_gene: TRBV7-2

CDR3aa: CATSDPISYEQYF
CDR3nt: TGTGCCACCAGTGATCCGATCTCCTACGAGCAGTACTTC
abundance: -
d_gene: -
j_gene: TRBJ2-7
v_gene: TRBV24-1

CDR3aa: CASSLGRISGANVLTF
CDR3nt: TGTGCCAGCAGCTTAGGGAGGATCTCTGGGGCCAACGTCCTGACTTTC
abundance: -
d_gene: -
j_gene: TRBJ2-6
v_gene: TRBV7-9

CDR3aa: CANSVAGPIYNEQFF
CDR3nt: TGTGCCAACAGCGTAGCGGGGCCAATCTACAATGAGCAGTTCTTC
abundance: -
d_gene: TRBD2
j_gene: TRBJ2-1
v_gene: TRBV9

CDR3aa: CASSGGDEVFNYGYTF
CDR3nt: TGTGCCAGCAGTGGAGGGGATGAGGTCTTCAACTATGGCTACACCTTC
abundance: few
d_gene: -
j_gene: TRBJ1-2
v_gene: TRBV6-1

CDR3aa: CASTGPRSYNEQFF
CDR3nt: TGTGCCAGCACCGGGCCCCGCTCCTACAATGAGCAGTTCTTC
abundance: -
d_gene: -
j_gene: TRBJ2-1
v_gene: TRBV25-1